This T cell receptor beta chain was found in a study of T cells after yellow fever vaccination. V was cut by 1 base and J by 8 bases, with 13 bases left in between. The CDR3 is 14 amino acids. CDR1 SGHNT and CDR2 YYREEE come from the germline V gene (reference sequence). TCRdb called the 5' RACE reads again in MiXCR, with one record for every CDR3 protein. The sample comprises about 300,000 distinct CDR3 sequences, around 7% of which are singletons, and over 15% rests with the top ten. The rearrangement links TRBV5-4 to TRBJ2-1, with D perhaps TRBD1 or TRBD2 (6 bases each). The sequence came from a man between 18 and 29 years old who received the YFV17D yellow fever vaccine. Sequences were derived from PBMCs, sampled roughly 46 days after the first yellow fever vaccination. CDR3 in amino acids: CASSLSLAGDEQFF. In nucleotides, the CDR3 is TGTGCCAGCAGCTTGTCACTAGCAGGGGATGAGCAGTTCTTC.